The entry that follows covers one TCR beta chain sequence. The data derive from a study of blood T cell repertoires in COVID-19. Per germline, CDR1 LNHDA and CDR2 SQIVND (reference sequence). V lost 3 bases, J lost 7 bases, and 4 bases stayed unmatched. The CDR3 sequence is 14 residues long. Assay: immunoSEQ multiplex PCR; the TCRdb copy retains only in-frame clones and omits some. The repertoire holds about 270,000 clones, about 88% seen once, with more than 1.1% in the top ten. Material for sequencing was peripheral blood. The TCR comes from a human donor with COVID-19, enrolled during active disease. The donor label of this sample is uncertain. The V call is TRBV19, the J call TRBJ1-4; TRBD1 aligns across 8 bases. CDR3 DNA sequence: TGTGCCAGTAGTATGGACAGGGACGCTGAAAAACTGTTTTTT. Translated, it gives CASSMDRDAEKLFF.